What follows are 15 T cell receptor beta chains derived from one specimen sequenced in a study of cytomegalovirus exposure and HLA in healthy donors. With 60 Vbeta and 13 Jbeta primers, the PCR was carried out. Clones were read by immunoSEQ multiplex PCR, and TCRdb kept only the in-frame ones, dropping some. The table has thousands of clones, 51% seen once. What was sequenced was PBMCs. Every receptor here comes from a man in his thirties or forties in good health and CMV-seropositive.

This clone turned up a few times. The chain uses TRBV4-3 and TRBJ2-7, with D possibly TRBD1 on 5 matching bases. Germline CDR1 and CDR2: LGHNA and YSLEER. Trimming shortened V by 0 bases and J by 3 bases, and 12 bases separated the two germline ends. CDR3 length: 15 residues. CDR3 nucleotide sequence: TGCGCCAGCAGCCAAGATCCAGGGAATGACTACGAGCAGTACTTC. It yields the protein CASSQDPGNDYEQYF.

This clone has more than one count but fewer than ten. V is TRBV20-1 and J is TRBJ2-3; D is unclear. The germline V gene encodes CDR1 DFQATT and CDR2 SNEGSKA (reference sequence). This CDR3 contains 9 residues. Trimming pared 8 bases from V and 6 bases from J, leaving 6 bases between. CDR3 region: CSLLDTQYF. The CDR3 DNA follows: TGCAGTCTTCTTGATACGCAGTATTTT.

The V and J genes are TRBV29-1 and TRBJ2-7; 10 bases line up with TRBD1. CDR1 and CDR2 (germline): SQVTM, ANQGSEA. CDR3 length: 12 amino acids. Trimming at V came to 3 bases and at J to 5 bases, leaving 1 base not matched to a gene. CDR3 in DNA: TGCAGCGTTGAGGGACAGGGGAACGAGCAGTACTTC. It yields the protein CSVEGQGNEQYF.

This clone is termed medium-sized. The chain carries TRBV25-1 and TRBJ1-1; a possible D gene is TRBD1 (5 bases). V lost 4 bases and J 1 base, leaving 7 bases between the germline ends. The length of the CDR3 is 13 residues. Germline V gene data show CDR1 as MGHDK and CDR2 as SYGVNS. The CDR3 DNA is TGTGCCAGCAGTGGACAGAGGAACACTGAAGCTTTCTTT. Residues: CASSGQRNTEAFF.

This clone was found a few times. V is TRBV7-2 and J is TRBJ2-3, with 12 bases lining up with TRBD2. Germline V gene lookup returns CDR1 SGHTA and CDR2 FQGNSA. V trimming: 2 bases; J trimming: 4 bases; junction bases outside the gene matches: 13. The CDR3 contains 19 residues. The CDR3 region is CASSLTGLAGGPGADTQYF. CDR3 DNA: TGTGCCAGCAGCTTAACCGGGCTAGCGGGGGGGCCAGGCGCAGATACGCAGTATTTT.

V usage is TRBV21-1 and J usage is TRBJ1-1; no DNA check was done on the table's D call, TRBD1. TRBV21-1 is tagged as a pseudogene. The CDR3 has 14 residues. The CDR3, as DNA: TGTGCCAGCAGCAAAAGACGACAGGGCACTGAAGCTTTCTTT. Translating gives CASSKRRQGTEAFF.

The rearrangement links TRBV4-2 to TRBJ2-1, with 12 bases aligning to TRBD2. This CDR3 comprises 18 residues. Germline-derived CDR1 and CDR2 are LGHNA and YNFKEQ. J was trimmed by 6 bases and V by 0 bases; bases with no gene match: 9. The CDR3 loop is CASSQETSGGLGRNEQFF. The CDR3 coding sequence is TGTGCCAGCAGCCAAGAGACTAGCGGGGGCCTAGGGCGCAATGAGCAGTTCTTC.

J is TRBJ2-3 and V is TRBV28; D remains ambiguous. This CDR3 has 13 amino acids. Germline-derived CDR1 and CDR2 are MDHEN and SYDVKM. Trimming pared 3 bases from V and 5 bases from J, leaving 9 bases between. The CDR3 nucleotides read TGTGCCAGCAGTTTGAGGAACCGAGATACGCAGTATTTT. Amino acids: CASSLRNRDTQYF.

In this sample, this clone turned up a few times. This rearrangement joins TRBV9 to TRBJ1-1; a possible D gene is TRBD1 (5 bases). V dropped 3 bases and J dropped 0 bases, with 30 bases sitting between them. CDR3 length equals 21 residues. From germline, CDR1 is SGDLS and CDR2 YYNGEE. The CDR3 nucleotides are TGTGCCAGCAGCGGGGAGGAAAGGGCCAGGGACTATTGGGAAATGAACACTGAAGCTTTCTTT. This gives the protein CASSGEERARDYWEMNTEAFF.

This clone appeared a few times. The CDR3 nucleotides are TGCGCCAGCAGCCAAGATGCTACGGGGACTGGAAACACCATATATTTT. It yields the protein CASSQDATGTGNTIYF. This chain uses TRBV4-3 with TRBJ1-3; no clear D. Germline CDR1 is LGHNA and CDR2 is YSLEER. Trimming stripped 0 bases from V and 2 bases from J, with 11 bases between. The CDR3 runs 16 residues.

This rearrangement joins TRBV25-1 to TRBJ1-1; 8 nucleotides match TRBD1. Germline V gene data show CDR1 as MGHDK and CDR2 as SYGVNS. J gave up 6 bases and V 6 bases, and 9 bases lay outside the gene matches. The CDR3 length is 14 residues. The CDR3 DNA sequence: TGTGCCAGCAGAGGGACAGGTGTCCGGGCTGAAGCTTTCTTT. Protein: CASRGTGVRAEAFF.

The rearrangement links TRBV6-4 to TRBJ2-3, with TRBD2 matching 9 bases. Trimming cost V 2 bases and J 3 bases; bases outside gene matches: 3. Germline lookup yields CDR1 MRHNA and CDR2 SNTAGT. The CDR3 contains 15 residues. In DNA form, the CDR3 reads TGTGCCAGCAGTGACGGACTAGCGAGGACAGATACGCAGTATTTT. Translating it yields CASSDGLARTDTQYF.

A few counts support this clone. This CDR3 fails to terminate in the conserved phenylalanine or tryptophan, so it likely reflects a read error. J is TRBJ1-2 and V is TRBV14, with D hard to call. Trimming cost V 4 bases and J 2 bases, with 5 bases left between them. CDR3 length: 12 amino acids. Germline V gene lookup returns CDR1 SGHDN and CDR2 FVKESK. The CDR3 sequence is CASSPGNYGYTV. CDR3 DNA sequence: TGTGCCAGCAGCCCGGGAAACTATGGCTACACCGTC.

The V call is TRBV6-5, the J call TRBJ1-2, with D possibly being TRBD1 (6 bases). Between the trimmed V and J ends, which lost 2 bases and 0 bases, there was a span of 10 bases. This CDR3 comprises 15 residues. Germline V gene sequence: CDR1 MNHEY, CDR2 SVGAGI. CDR3 in amino acids: CASSYGGRTNYGYTF. The CDR3 bases are TGTGCCAGCAGTTACGGGGGCAGGACTAACTATGGCTACACCTTC.

This clone appeared a few times. V is TRBV30 and J is TRBJ2-7, with 10 bases lining up with TRBD2. Germline V gene data show CDR1 as GTSNPN and CDR2 as SVGIG (reference sequence). The CDR3 loop spans 13 amino acids. V was clipped by 2 bases and J by 6 bases; unmatched bases: 4. CDR3 bases: TGTGCCTGGAGTAGCGGGAGGGCGGGCGAGCAGTACTTC. As protein: CAWSSGRAGEQYF.